This paragraph reports one TCR beta chain. Original processing methods: Nucleated cell number was recorded as an estimate derived from reference gene primer amplification. Generated by immunoSEQ multiplex PCR, the TCRdb table keeps only in-frame clones and is missing some. V, J and clone size derive from that table, while D and trimming were established from the DNA sequence. This table has about 190,000 clones, 70% to 85% appearing once. The sample belongs to a study of blood T cell repertoires in COVID-19. This CDR3 is 14 amino acids long. Germline lookup yields CDR1 KGHSH and CDR2 LQKENI. The J segment lost 3 bases and the V segment lost 5 bases, leaving 2 bases of the junction unmatched.

The sequenced material came from peripheral blood. The sequence was obtained from a woman between 50 and 59 years old with acute or convalescent COVID-19. The rearrangement joins TRBV18 to TRBJ1-1; TRBD1 matches at 11 bases. The CDR3 DNA reads TGTGCCAGCTCAATGGACAGGGGGCACACTGAAGCTTTCTTT. The encoded protein is CASSMDRGHTEAFF.